This TCR beta chain was profiled in a study of blood T cell repertoires in COVID-19. Study overall: Samples representing acute and convalescent COVID-19 were sourced from the United States, Italy and Spain. The cDNA or gDNA used as material had been derived from T cells, B-cell-depleted T cells, or PBMCs.

Per the original methods: Counts of nucleated cells, estimated from reference gene primer amplification, were obtained. TCRdb's table, derived via immunoSEQ multiplex PCR, lists solely in-frame clones and lacks some. The V and J calls and the clone size are those of that table, but D and trimming were determined from the DNA. The repertoire holds 200,000 to 250,000 clones, with less than 85% as singletons. The sequencing sample was made of peripheral blood. This TCR was recovered from a woman over 75 with acute or convalescent COVID-19.

The CDR3 is CASSLVGTGKLTEQYF. Here the CDR3 DNA reads TGTGCCAGCAGCTTAGTTGGTACAGGGAAGCTAACCGAGCAGTACTTC. The rearrangement uses TRBV7-2 and TRBJ2-7, with D perhaps matching TRBD1 (6 bases). The germline V gene encodes CDR1 SGHTA and CDR2 FQGNSA. The V end was cut by 1 base, the J end by 6 bases, with 19 bases between. This CDR3 is built from 16 residues.